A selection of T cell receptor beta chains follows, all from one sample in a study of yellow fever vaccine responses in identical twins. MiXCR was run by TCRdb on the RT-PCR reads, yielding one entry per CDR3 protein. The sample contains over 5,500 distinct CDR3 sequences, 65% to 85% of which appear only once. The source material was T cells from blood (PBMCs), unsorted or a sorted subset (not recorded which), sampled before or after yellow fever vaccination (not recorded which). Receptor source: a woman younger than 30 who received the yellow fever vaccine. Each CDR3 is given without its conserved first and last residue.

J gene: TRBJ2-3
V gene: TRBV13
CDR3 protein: ASNRDYSRADTQY

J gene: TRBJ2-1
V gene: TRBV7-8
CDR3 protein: ASSPGTGGLAGNNEQF

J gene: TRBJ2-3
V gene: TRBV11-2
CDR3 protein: ASSLLRSRTDTQY

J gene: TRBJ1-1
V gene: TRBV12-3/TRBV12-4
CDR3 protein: ASSTGTRENTEAF

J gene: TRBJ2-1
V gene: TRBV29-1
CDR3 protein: SGHQGSYNEQF

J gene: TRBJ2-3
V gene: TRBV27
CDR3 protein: ASSSLTTPSTDTQY

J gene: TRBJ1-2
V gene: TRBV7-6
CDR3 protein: ASSLGPTDTNYGYT

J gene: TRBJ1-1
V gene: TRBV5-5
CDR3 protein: ASSLSVSMNTEAF

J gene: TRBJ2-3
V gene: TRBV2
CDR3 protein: ASSGTSGSTDTQY

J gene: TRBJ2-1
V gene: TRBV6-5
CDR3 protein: ASSYPGELYEQF

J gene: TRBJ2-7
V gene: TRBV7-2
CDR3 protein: ASSLSEQY

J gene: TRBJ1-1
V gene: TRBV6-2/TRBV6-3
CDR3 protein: ASSYSKGGNTEAF

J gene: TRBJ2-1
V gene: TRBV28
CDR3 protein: ASSLAGGGNEQF

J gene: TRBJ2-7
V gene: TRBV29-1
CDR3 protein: SVEASGPSYEQY

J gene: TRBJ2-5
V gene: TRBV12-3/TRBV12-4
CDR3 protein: ASMGETQY

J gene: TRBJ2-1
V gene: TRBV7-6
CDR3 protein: ASSLWTSENNEQF

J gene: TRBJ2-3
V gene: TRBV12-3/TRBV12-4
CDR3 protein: ASSLADGPTDTQY

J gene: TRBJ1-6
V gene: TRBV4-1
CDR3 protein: ASSLKGASYNSPLH

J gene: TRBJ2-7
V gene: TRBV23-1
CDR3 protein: ASSSRDVTYEQY

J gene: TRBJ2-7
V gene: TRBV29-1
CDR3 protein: SVETGPSSYEQY

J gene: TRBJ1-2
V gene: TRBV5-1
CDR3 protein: ASSLESVGYGYT

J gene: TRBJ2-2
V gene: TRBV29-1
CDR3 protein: SVEDPGGASTGELF

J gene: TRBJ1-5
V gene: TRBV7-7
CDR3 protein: ASSRTVNQPQH

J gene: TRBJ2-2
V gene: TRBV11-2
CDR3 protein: ASSLITGWRATGELF

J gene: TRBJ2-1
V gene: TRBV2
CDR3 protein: ASSVVSALAYDEQF

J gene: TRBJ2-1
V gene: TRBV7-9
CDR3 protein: ASSSGTYNEQF

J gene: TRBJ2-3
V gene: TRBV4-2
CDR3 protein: ASSQDLVRVSTDTQY

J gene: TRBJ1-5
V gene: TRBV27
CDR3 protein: TSSSSRGTALNQPQH

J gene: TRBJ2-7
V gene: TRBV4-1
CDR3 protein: ASSWDRAYEQY

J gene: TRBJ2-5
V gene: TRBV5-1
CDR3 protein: ASRRKETQY

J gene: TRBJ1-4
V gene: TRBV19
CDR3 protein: ASRRGEKLF

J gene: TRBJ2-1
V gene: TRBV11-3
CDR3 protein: ASSKLAGGANEQF

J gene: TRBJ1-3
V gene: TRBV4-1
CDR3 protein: ASSQGPFDTIY

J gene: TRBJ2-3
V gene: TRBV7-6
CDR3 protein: ASSFLEEANTQY

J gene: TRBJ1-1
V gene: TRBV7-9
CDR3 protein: ASSLGEDPEAF

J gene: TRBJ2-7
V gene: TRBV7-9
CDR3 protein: ASSQGEGAHEQY

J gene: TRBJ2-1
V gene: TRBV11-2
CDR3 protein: ASSPPDNEQF

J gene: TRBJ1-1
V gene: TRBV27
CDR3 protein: ASSPLDSREAF

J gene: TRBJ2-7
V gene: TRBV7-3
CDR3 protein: ASSLIPTSYEQY

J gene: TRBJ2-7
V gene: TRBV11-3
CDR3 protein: ASSDHAYEQY

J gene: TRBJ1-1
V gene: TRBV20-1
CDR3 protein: SVWGGNTEAF

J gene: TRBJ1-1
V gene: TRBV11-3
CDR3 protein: ASSLGPGTEAF